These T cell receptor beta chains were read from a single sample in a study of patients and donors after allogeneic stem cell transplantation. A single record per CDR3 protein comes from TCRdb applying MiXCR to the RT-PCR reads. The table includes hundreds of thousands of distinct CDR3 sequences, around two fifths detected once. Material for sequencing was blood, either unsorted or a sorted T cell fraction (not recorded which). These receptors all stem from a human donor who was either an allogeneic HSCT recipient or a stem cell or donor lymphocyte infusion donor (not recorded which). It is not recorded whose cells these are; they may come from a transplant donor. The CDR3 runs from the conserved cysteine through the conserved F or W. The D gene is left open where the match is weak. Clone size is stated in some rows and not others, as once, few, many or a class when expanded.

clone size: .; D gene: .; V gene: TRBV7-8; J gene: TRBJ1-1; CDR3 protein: CASSSPGATNTEAFF; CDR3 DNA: TGTGCCAGCAGCTCTCCAGGGGCTACGAACACTGAAGCTTTCTTT
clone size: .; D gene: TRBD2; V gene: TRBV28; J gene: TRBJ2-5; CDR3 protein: CASSFPVFASGGYETQYF; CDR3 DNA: TGTGCCAGCAGTTTCCCGGTATTTGCTAGCGGGGGGTATGAGACCCAGTACTTC
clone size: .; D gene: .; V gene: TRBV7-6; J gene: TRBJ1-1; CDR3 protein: CASSLGVGRDTEAFF; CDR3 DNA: TGTGCCAGCAGCTTAGGGGTAGGAAGGGACACTGAAGCTTTCTTT
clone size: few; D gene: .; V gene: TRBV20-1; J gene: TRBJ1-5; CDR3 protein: CSVRTVNQPQHF; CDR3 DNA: TGCAGTGTTCGGACGGTCAATCAGCCCCAGCATTTT
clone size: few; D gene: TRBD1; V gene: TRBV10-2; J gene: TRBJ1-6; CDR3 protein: CASSKTGDSPLHF; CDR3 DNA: TGCGCCAGCAGCAAGACAGGGGATTCACCCCTCCACTTT
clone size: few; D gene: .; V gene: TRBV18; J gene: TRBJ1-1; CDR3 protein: CASSIKVLKGNTEAFF; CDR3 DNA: TGTGCCAGCTCCATAAAGGTTCTTAAGGGGAACACTGAAGCTTTCTTT
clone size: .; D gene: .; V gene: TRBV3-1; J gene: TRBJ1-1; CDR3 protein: CASRPAGTNTEAFF; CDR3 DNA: TGTGCCAGCAGACCAGCAGGGACGAACACTGAAGCTTTCTTT
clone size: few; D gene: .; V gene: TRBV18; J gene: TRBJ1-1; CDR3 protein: CASSPPTRDTEAFF; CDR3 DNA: TGTGCCAGCTCACCACCTACGAGGGACACTGAAGCTTTCTTT
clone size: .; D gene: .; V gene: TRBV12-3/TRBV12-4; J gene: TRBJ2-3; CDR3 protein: CASSFSNTDTQYF; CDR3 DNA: TGTGCCAGCAGTTTCTCTAACACAGATACGCAGTATTTT
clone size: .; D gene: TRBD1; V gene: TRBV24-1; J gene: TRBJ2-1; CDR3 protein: CATGHRGGNEQFF; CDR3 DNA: TGTGCCACCGGACACAGGGGTGGGAATGAGCAGTTCTTC
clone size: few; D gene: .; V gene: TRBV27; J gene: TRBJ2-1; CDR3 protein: CASSFTGSEQFF; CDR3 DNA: TGTGCCAGCAGTTTTACCGGGTCTGAGCAGTTCTTC
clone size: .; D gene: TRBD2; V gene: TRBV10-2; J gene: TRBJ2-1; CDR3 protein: CASSLTSGVNNEQFF; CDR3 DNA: TGCGCCAGCAGCTTAACTAGCGGGGTAAACAATGAGCAGTTCTTC
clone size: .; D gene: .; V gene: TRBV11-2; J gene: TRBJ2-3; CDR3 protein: CASSQPTRGSSSTDTQYF; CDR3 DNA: TGTGCCAGCAGCCAACCAACGCGGGGTTCCTCTAGCACAGATACGCAGTATTTT
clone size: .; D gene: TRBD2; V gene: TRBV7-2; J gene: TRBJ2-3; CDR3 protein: CASSLVSGGGKDTQYF; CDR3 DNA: TGTGCCAGCAGCTTAGTAAGCGGGGGTGGTAAAGATACGCAGTATTTT
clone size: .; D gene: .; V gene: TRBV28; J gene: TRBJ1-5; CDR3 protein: CASSLSGWSNQPQHF; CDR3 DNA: TGTGCCAGCAGTCTTTCGGGATGGAGTAATCAGCCCCAGCATTTT
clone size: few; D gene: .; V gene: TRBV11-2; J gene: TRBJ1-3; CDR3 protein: CASSPVVVSSGNTIYF; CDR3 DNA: TGTGCCAGCAGCCCGGTCGTGGTCAGCTCTGGAAACACCATATATTTT
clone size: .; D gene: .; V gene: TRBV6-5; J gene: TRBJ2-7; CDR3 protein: CASSYSGTTEQYF; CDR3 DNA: TGTGCCAGCAGTTACTCTGGTACAACCGAGCAGTACTTC
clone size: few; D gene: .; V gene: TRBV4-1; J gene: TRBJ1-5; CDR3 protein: CASSFVKPGYNQPQHF; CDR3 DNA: TGCGCCAGCTCATTTGTAAAACCGGGGTACAATCAGCCCCAGCATTTT
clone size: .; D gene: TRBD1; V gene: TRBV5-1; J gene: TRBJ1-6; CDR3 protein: CASSLGDRSSYNSPLHF; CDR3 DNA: TGCGCCAGCAGCTTGGGGGACAGGAGCTCCTATAATTCACCCCTCCACTTT
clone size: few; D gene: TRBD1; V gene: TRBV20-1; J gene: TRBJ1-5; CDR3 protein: CSASKEDRLSNQPQHF; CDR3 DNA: TGCAGTGCTAGTAAAGAGGACAGGCTTAGCAATCAGCCCCAGCATTTT
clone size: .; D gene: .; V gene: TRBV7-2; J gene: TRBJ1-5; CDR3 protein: CASSPSPAGEPQHF; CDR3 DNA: TGTGCCAGCAGCCCTAGCCCCGCTGGGGAGCCCCAGCATTTT
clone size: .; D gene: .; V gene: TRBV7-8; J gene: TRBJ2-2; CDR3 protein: CASSSVLGKGTGELFF; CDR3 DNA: TGTGCCAGCAGCTCGGTCTTGGGGAAGGGGACCGGGGAGCTGTTTTTT
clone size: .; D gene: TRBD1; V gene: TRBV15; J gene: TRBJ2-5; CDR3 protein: CATSRGDSQETQYF; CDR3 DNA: TGTGCCACCAGCAGAGGGGACAGCCAAGAGACCCAGTACTTC
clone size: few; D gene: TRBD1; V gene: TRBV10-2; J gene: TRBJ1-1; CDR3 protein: CASDRVVRGTEAFF; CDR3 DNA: TGCGCCAGCGACAGGGTAGTGAGGGGGACTGAAGCTTTCTTT
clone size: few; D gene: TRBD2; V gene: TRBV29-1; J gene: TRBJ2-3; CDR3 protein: CSVVRGGATDTQYF; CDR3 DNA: TGCAGCGTTGTAAGGGGAGGGGCGACAGATACGCAGTATTTT
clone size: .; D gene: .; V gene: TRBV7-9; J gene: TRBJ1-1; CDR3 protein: CASSLGYGADETFF; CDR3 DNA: TGTGCCAGCAGCTTGGGTTATGGGGCAGACGAAACTTTCTTT
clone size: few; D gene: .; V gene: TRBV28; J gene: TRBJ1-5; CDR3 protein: CASSLAGLYNQPQHF; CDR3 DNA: TGTGCCAGCAGTTTAGCAGGGCTTTACAATCAGCCCCAGCATTTT
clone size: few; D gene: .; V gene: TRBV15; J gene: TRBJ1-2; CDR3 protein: CATSRGTVGYTF; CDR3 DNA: TGTGCCACCAGCAGAGGGACGGTCGGCTACACCTTC
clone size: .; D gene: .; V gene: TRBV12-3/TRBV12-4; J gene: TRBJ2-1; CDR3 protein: CASSSKPRGNEQFF; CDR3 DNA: TGTGCCAGCAGCTCCAAACCCCGGGGGAATGAGCAGTTCTTC
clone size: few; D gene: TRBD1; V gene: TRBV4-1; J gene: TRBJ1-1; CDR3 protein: CASSQTPGQVFPGTEAFF; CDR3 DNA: TGCGCCAGCAGCCAAACCCCGGGACAGGTCTTCCCAGGGACTGAAGCTTTCTTT
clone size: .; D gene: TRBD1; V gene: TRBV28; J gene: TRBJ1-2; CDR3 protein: CASSVHRGRYGYTF; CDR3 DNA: TGTGCCAGCAGCGTTCACAGGGGGCGATATGGCTACACCTTC
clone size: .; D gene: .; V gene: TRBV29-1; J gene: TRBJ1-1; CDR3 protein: CSVEGFVTEAFF; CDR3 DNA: TGCAGCGTTGAAGGGTTTGTCACTGAAGCTTTCTTT
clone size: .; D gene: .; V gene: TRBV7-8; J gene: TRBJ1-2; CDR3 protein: CASSLRRSDYGYTF; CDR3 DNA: TGTGCCAGCAGCTTAAGACGTTCGGACTATGGCTACACCTTC
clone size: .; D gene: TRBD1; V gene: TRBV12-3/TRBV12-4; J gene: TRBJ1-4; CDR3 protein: CASSRRTGLSTNEKLFF; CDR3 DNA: TGTGCCAGCAGTAGACGGACAGGGCTTTCAACTAATGAAAAACTGTTTTTT
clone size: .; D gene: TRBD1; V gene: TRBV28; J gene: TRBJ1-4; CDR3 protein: CASSCRGCEKLFF; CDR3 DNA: TGTGCCAGCAGTTGCAGGGGGTGTGAAAAACTGTTTTTT
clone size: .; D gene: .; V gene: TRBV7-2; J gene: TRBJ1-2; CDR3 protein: CASSLGSLTSYGYTF; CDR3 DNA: TGTGCCAGCAGCTTAGGCAGTTTAACTTCCTATGGCTACACCTTC
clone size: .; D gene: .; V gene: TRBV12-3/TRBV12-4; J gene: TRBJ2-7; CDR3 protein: CASSRGQAGSYEQYF; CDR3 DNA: TGTGCCAGCAGTCGGGGGCAGGCAGGATCCTACGAGCAGTACTTC
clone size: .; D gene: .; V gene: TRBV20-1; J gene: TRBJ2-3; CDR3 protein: CSAPRTPASTDTQYF; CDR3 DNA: TGCAGTGCTCCCAGGACACCCGCTAGCACAGATACGCAGTATTTT
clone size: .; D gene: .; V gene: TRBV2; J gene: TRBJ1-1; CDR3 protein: CASSARAWLNTEAFF; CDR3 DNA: TGTGCCAGCAGTGCCAGGGCTTGGTTAAATACTGAAGCTTTCTTT
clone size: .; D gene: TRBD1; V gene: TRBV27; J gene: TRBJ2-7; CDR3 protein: CASSLMAGQGIYEQYF; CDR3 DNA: TGTGCCAGCAGTTTAATGGCGGGACAGGGGATCTACGAGCAGTACTTC
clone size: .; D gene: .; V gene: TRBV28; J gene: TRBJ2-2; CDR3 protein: CASQPPRGLGELFF; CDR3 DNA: TGTGCCAGCCAGCCGCCCAGGGGCTTGGGGGAGCTGTTTTTT
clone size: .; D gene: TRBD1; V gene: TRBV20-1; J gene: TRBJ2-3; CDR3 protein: CSARAGQGITSRSQYF; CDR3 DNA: TGCAGTGCTAGAGCGGGACAGGGGATCACAAGTCGGTCTCAGTATTTT
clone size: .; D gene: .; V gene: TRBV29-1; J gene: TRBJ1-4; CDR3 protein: CSVGTVLNEKLFF; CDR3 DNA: TGCAGCGTTGGGACGGTTTTAAATGAAAAACTGTTTTTT
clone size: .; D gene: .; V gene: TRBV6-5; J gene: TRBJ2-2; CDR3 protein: CASRIQGVTGELFF; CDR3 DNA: TGTGCCAGCAGGATACAGGGAGTCACCGGGGAGCTGTTTTTT
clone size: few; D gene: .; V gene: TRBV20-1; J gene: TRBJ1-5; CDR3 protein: CSAGGKVYQPQHF; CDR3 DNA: TGCAGTGCTGGGGGGAAGGTTTATCAGCCCCAGCATTTT
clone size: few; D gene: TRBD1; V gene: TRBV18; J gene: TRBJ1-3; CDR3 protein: CASSRDRRTGNTIYF; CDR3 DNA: TGTGCCAGCTCACGGGACAGGCGGACTGGAAACACCATATATTTT
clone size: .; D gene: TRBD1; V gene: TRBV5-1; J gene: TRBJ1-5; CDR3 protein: CASRGQLDQPQHF; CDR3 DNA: TGCGCCAGCCGGGGACAGTTAGATCAGCCCCAGCATTTT
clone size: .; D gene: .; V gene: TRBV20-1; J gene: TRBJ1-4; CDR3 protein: CSARVRREVGEKLFF; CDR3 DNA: TGCAGTGCTAGAGTCCGGAGGGAAGTGGGTGAAAAACTGTTTTTT
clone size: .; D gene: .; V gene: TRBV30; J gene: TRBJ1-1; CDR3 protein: CAWSIGQNTEAFF; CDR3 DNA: TGTGCCTGGAGCATAGGACAGAACACTGAAGCTTTCTTT
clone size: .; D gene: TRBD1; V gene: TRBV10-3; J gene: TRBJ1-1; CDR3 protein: CAMSGQGGTKAFF; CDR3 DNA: TGTGCCATGTCCGGACAGGGCGGGACTAAAGCTTTCTTT